Following are 7 T cell receptor beta chains from one sample sequenced in a study of blood T cell repertoires in COVID-19. TCRdb's copy holds only in-frame clones and misses some; the assay was immunoSEQ multiplex PCR. The sample records about 160,000 clones, around 93% being singletons. The source material was peripheral blood. The origin of the receptors is a woman aged 50 to 65 with acute or convalescent COVID-19.

The genes are TRBV18 and TRBJ1-1; TRBD1 matches 7 bases. CDR1 is KGHSH and CDR2 is LQKENI in the germline V gene. Trimming took 4 bases from V and 4 from J; bases not matched to a gene: 9. CDR3 length equals 15 residues. The CDR3 protein is CASSLRQGGATEAFF. Here the CDR3 DNA reads TGTGCCAGCTCACTTAGACAGGGAGGAGCCACTGAAGCTTTCTTT.

V and J are TRBV10-3 and TRBJ2-7, with D possibly being TRBD2 (6 bases). Germline values: CDR1 ENHRY, CDR2 SYGVKD. The CDR3 extends over 12 amino acids. V shed 2 bases and J shed 6 bases, with 8 bases lying between them. Written as DNA, the CDR3 is TGTGCCATCAGTGAGCTCGGGGGCGAGCAGTACTTC. The encoded protein is CAISELGGEQYF.

The chain employs TRBV2 and TRBJ1-2; 7 bases align to TRBD1. The CDR3 is 15 residues long. Germline assignment: CDR1 SNHLY and CDR2 FYNNEI. The V and J ends lost 4 bases and 1 base, in that order; junction bases with no gene match: 6. CDR3 amino acids: CASSGGTEVNYGYTF. In DNA, the CDR3 is TGTGCCAGCAGTGGGGGGACAGAAGTTAACTATGGCTACACCTTC.

This chain uses TRBV12-3 or TRBV12-4 with TRBJ2-7; unclear D gene. Deletions cut 6 bases from V and 2 bases from J, with 11 bases between. The CDR3 sequence is 13 residues long. The CDR3 here is CASSDRHTYEQYF. CDR3 sequence (DNA): TGTGCCAGCAGCGATCGACATACCTACGAGCAGTACTTC.

The genes are TRBV9 and TRBJ1-6; TRBD1 matches at 8 bases. The CDR3 is 14 residues long. Germline CDR1 reads SGDLS; CDR2 reads YYNGEE. Germline trimming cut 7 bases from V and 3 bases from J; bases unmatched to any gene: 3. CDR3 sequence: CASGQGNYNSPLHF. Here the CDR3 DNA reads TGTGCCAGCGGACAGGGCAACTATAATTCACCCCTCCACTTT.

The chain employs TRBV5-1 and TRBJ2-7; TRBD2 agrees at 10 bases. V dropped 4 bases and J dropped 4; count of bases not matched to a gene: 5. CDR3 length: 14 amino acids. CDR1 and CDR2 (germline): SGHRS, YFSETQ. CDR3 amino acids: CASSEGTSVYEQYF. DNA for the CDR3: TGCGCCAGCAGCGAGGGGACTAGCGTATACGAGCAGTACTTC.

V usage is TRBV10-3 and J usage is TRBJ1-4; D is perhaps TRBD1 (5 bases). The CDR3 runs 15 residues. V was pared by 5 bases and J by 13 bases, with 23 bases between. Germline CDR1 and CDR2: ENHRY and SYGVKD. The CDR3 protein is CAISKGTDHVRGLFF. The CDR3 region has the DNA TGTGCCATCAGTAAGGGGACTGACCACGTTAGGGGACTGTTTTTT.